Shown below are 28 T cell receptor beta chains from a single sample sequenced in a study of STAT5B mutations in CD4+ large granular lymphocyte leukemia. The protocol was immunoSEQ multiplex PCR, while the TCRdb copy is restricted to in-frame clones and leaves out a portion. The sample holds tens of thousands of clones; around two thirds are singletons and the top ten take around a tenth. Sequencing used CD4+ T cells from blood buffy coats. All receptors come from a human donor in good health.

J is TRBJ1-3 and V is TRBV28, with D possibly being TRBD1 (5 bases). Germline CDR1 MDHEN, CDR2 SYDVKM. The ends were cut back, 2 bases at V and 5 bases at J, with 16 bases in the middle. This CDR3 comprises 16 residues. CDR3 coding DNA: TGTGCCAGCAGTTTAGGTGCAGGGCCCTTGCGAAACACCATATATTTT. Translated: CASSLGAGPLRNTIYF.

As to this clone: A read error may produce the germline difference seen at one junction end. V usage is TRBV5-8 and J usage is TRBJ1-6; D might be TRBD1 (6 bases). CDR3 size: 18 residues. CDR1 and CDR2 (germline): SGHTS, YDEGEE. This CDR3 reads CASSQAPRGGAINSPLHF. CDR3 in DNA: TGCGCCAGCAGCCAAGCTCCACGAGGGGGGGCAATTAATTCACCCCTCCACTTT.

V usage is TRBV27 and J usage is TRBJ1-6, with a possible D match to TRBD1 (5 bases). Per the germline V gene, CDR1 is MNHEY and CDR2 is SMNVEV (reference sequence). V dropped 5 bases and J dropped 0 bases, with 14 bases sitting between them. There are 17 residues in the CDR3. Here the CDR3 DNA reads TGTGCCAGCAGTGTTGCAGGGTGGGGCTCCTATAATTCACCCCTCCACTTT. Translated, it gives CASSVAGWGSYNSPLHF.

This chain connects TRBV5-1 to TRBJ2-7; the D is unclear. Germline V gives CDR1 SGHRS, CDR2 YFSETQ. V was trimmed by 0 bases and J by 0 bases, leaving 10 bases between them. This CDR3 has 15 residues. As DNA, the CDR3 is TGCGCCAGCAGCTTGGCCGACAAGAGCTCCTACGAGCAGTACTTC. It encodes CASSLADKSSYEQYF.

This clone was seen just once. The chain recombines TRBV27 with TRBJ1-2; D is ambiguous. The V end lost 8 bases, the J end lost 8 bases, and 12 bases lay between the germline ends. This CDR3 has 11 amino acids. The V gene's germline CDR1 is MNHEY and CDR2 SMNVEV (reference sequence). Here the CDR3 DNA reads TGTGCCAGCCTCGGCCCATTCGGCTACACCTTC. It translates to CASLGPFGYTF.

This chain joins TRBV5-1 and TRBJ1-6, with D tentatively TRBD1 (6 bases). V was pared by 4 bases and J by 0 bases, with 17 bases between. Germline V gene sequence: CDR1 SGHRS, CDR2 YFSETQ. This CDR3 region has 18 residues. CDR3 bases: TGCGCCAGCAGCCTCCAACGACAGGACGTCTCCTATAATTCACCCCTCCACTTT. Protein product: CASSLQRQDVSYNSPLHF.

The CDR3 loop reads CTSSQEGQGGEKLFF. The CDR3 coding sequence is TGCACCAGCAGCCAAGAAGGACAGGGCGGCGAAAAACTGTTTTTT. The chain couples TRBV1 to TRBJ1-4; TRBD1 is the table's D call and was not checked against the DNA. TRBV1 is shown as a pseudogene. The CDR3 sequence is 15 residues long.

V usage is TRBV5-8 and J usage is TRBJ1-5, with a weak D call TRBD1 (6 bases). Germline CDR1 and CDR2: SGHTS and YDEGEE. Trimming shortened V by 4 bases and J by 6 bases, and 14 bases separated the two germline ends. The CDR3 contains 14 residues. In DNA, the CDR3 is TGTGCCAGCAGCCCGCTTCGGGGGGCTCAGCCCCAGCATTTT. Encoded protein: CASSPLRGAQPQHF. The variable domain in full, completed from reference TRBV5-8 and TRBJ1-5, reads EAGVTQSPTHLIKTRGQQATLRCSPISGHTSVYWYQQALGLGLQFLLWYDEGEERNRGNFPPRFSGRQFPNYSSELNVNALELEDSALYLCASSPLRGAQPQHFGDGTRLSIL.

This clone was observed a single time. V is TRBV11-1 and J is TRBJ2-3; TRBD2 matches at 12 bases. Germline V gene sequence: CDR1 SGHAT, CDR2 FQDESV (reference sequence). The CDR3 is made up of 16 amino acids. Trimming cost V 1 base and J 5 bases; bases outside gene matches: 4. In DNA, the CDR3 is TGTGCCAGCAGCTTAGGGAGACTAGCGGGAGAAGATACGCAGTATTTT. This translates into CASSLGRLAGEDTQYF.

The chain combines TRBV18 with TRBJ1-1; 7 bases match TRBD1. From germline, CDR1 is KGHSH and CDR2 LQKENI. J gave up 3 bases and V 1 base, and 11 bases lay outside the gene matches. There are 17 residues in the CDR3. CDR3: CASSPLLQGKGYTEAFF. As DNA, the CDR3 is TGTGCCAGCTCACCACTTTTACAGGGGAAGGGGTACACTGAAGCTTTCTTT.

The chain is built from TRBV29-1 and TRBJ2-5; the match to TRBD1 covers 11 bases. The V segment lost 6 bases and the J segment 5 bases; nucleotides outside the gene matches: 11. Germline V CDR1 and CDR2: SQVTM, ANQGSEA. This CDR3 region has 15 residues. CDR3 region: CSVPPPGTGGETQYF. For the CDR3, the DNA is TGCAGCGTCCCACCTCCCGGGACAGGGGGGGAGACCCAGTACTTC.

V usage is TRBV14 and J usage is TRBJ2-2; TRBD2 matches 10 bases. The CDR3 is 18 residues long. CDR1 SGHDN and CDR2 FVKESK come from the germline V gene. V lost 1 base and J lost 3; bases outside the gene matches: 8. The CDR3 DNA is TGTGCCAGCAGCCAAGGGTGGCTAGCGGGAGTTTACACCGGGGAGCTGTTTTTT. Amino acids: CASSQGWLAGVYTGELFF.

The CDR3 region has the DNA TGTGCCAGTGCCAGGGCCGGGGAGCTGTTTTTT. It codes for CASARAGELFF. The chain joins TRBV7-2 to TRBJ2-2; a weak D match, TRBD1 (5 bases). The CDR3 runs to 11 residues. In germline, CDR1 is SGHTA, CDR2 FQGNSA. V was cut by 9 bases and J by 6 bases, with 8 bases left in between.

The chain joins TRBV30 to TRBJ1-6; D is uncertain. The germline CDR1 and CDR2 sequences are GTSNPN and SVGIG (reference sequence). V lost 5 bases, J lost 6 bases, and 11 bases lay in between. The CDR3 consists of 13 residues. CDR3 bases: TGTGCCTGGGCCCTTTGGGGTAATTCACCCCTCCACTTT. Translating gives CAWALWGNSPLHF.

The sample holds a few counts of this clone. The chain carries TRBV19 and TRBJ2-7; no firm D call. The ends were cut back, 5 bases at V and 1 base at J, with 9 bases in the middle. This CDR3 spans 13 amino acids. CDR1 is LNHDA, CDR2 SQIVND, per germline (reference sequence). The CDR3 DNA is TGTGCCAGTAGTGAGACCATTTCCTACGAGCAGTACTTC. Protein: CASSETISYEQYF. The variable domain in full, with the rest retrieved from reference TRBV19 and TRBJ2-7, is DGGITQSPKYLFRKEGQNVTLSCEQNLNHDAMYWYRQDPGQGLRLIYYSQIVNDFQKGDIAEGYSVSREKKESFPLTVTSAQKNPTAFYLCASSETISYEQYFGPGTRLTVT.

This clone was detected only a few times. The J gene is TRBJ2-5, the V gene TRBV4-2, with unresolved D. The CDR3 runs 13 residues. Germline-derived CDR1 and CDR2 are LGHNA and YNFKEQ. V lost 0 bases, J lost 5 bases, and 7 bases lay in between. The CDR3 reads CASSQDPGETQYF. In DNA form, the CDR3 reads TGTGCCAGCAGCCAAGATCCCGGGGAGACCCAGTACTTC.

The rearrangement uses TRBV6-5 and TRBJ2-7; 9 positions match TRBD1. CDR1 is MNHEY, CDR2 SVGAGI, per germline. V shed 6 bases, J shed 2 bases, and the junction held 5 bases outside the gene matches. The CDR3 is 14 amino acids. The DNA of the CDR3 is TGTGCCAGCAGACGACAGGGGGGACCCTACGAGCAGTACTTC. As protein: CASRRQGGPYEQYF.

The chain uses TRBV7-2 and TRBJ1-1, with D possibly being TRBD1 (6 bases). CDR3 size: 13 residues. CDR1 SGHTA and CDR2 FQGNSA come from the germline V gene. The V end lost 3 bases, the J end lost 5 bases, and 10 bases lay between the germline ends. CDR3 in DNA: TGTGCCAGCAGCTTTGGAAGGGGGACTGAAGCTTTCTTT. It codes for CASSFGRGTEAFF. The complete variable domain, with remaining parts taken from reference TRBV7-2 and TRBJ1-1, reads GAGVSQSPSNKVTEKGKDVELRCDPISGHTALYWYRQSLGQGLEFLIYFQGNSAPDKSGLPSDRFSAERTGGSVSTLTIQRTQQEDSAVYLCASSFGRGTEAFFGQGTRLTVV.

This clone was picked up a small number of times. Other DNA sequences in this sample translate to the same CDR3. This chain joins TRBV10-3 and TRBJ2-6; D not resolved. Germline CDR1 reads ENHRY; CDR2 reads SYGVKD. CDR3 length: 14 residues. The V end was cut by 2 bases, the J end by 7 bases, with 9 bases between. CDR3 DNA: TGTGCCATCAGTGAGCCTCGAGGAGCCAACGTCCTGACTTTC. Translation: CAISEPRGANVLTF.

The genes are TRBV5-4 and TRBJ2-3, with TRBD2 matching 10 bases. Unmatched junction bases numbered 7, after V lost 3 bases and J lost 6 bases. The length of the CDR3 is 15 residues. CDR1 and CDR2 (germline): SGHNT, YYREEE (reference sequence). CDR3 protein: CASSSPSGRGDTQYF. For the CDR3, the DNA is TGTGCCAGCAGCTCGCCCAGCGGGAGGGGGGATACGCAGTATTTT.

The rearrangement joins TRBV5-1 to TRBJ2-5; maybe TRBD1 (5 bases). The DNA end is a closer match to TRBJ2-7, so the J assignment may be wrong. Germline assignment: CDR1 SGHRS and CDR2 YFSETQ. The CDR3 extends over 14 amino acids. CDR3 amino acids: CASRELRQNYEQYF. The CDR3, as DNA: TGCGCCAGCAGAGAACTGAGACAGAACTACGAGCAGTACTTC.

This clone showed up just once. The V and J genes are TRBV10-3 and TRBJ2-5; D not certain. The germline V gene has CDR1 ENHRY and CDR2 SYGVKD. The V end was cut by 1 base, the J end by 4 bases, with 4 bases between. CDR3 length: 12 residues. The CDR3 region has the DNA TGTGCCATCAGTGAGTTACCAGAGACCCAGTACTTC. Translating it yields CAISELPETQYF.

V is TRBV11-2 and J is TRBJ2-1; 7 nucleotides agree with TRBD2. J gave up 5 bases and V 1 base, and 5 bases lay outside the gene matches. This CDR3 is 15 amino acids long. In germline, CDR1 is SGHAT, CDR2 FQNNGV. The CDR3 loop is CASSLAAGFNNEQFF. CDR3 in DNA: TGTGCCAGCAGCTTAGCAGCGGGATTCAACAATGAGCAGTTCTTC.

J is TRBJ1-6 and V is TRBV9, with D possibly TRBD1 on 5 matching bases. The CDR3 is made up of 15 amino acids. The germline V gene encodes CDR1 SGDLS and CDR2 YYNGEE. Trimming left V 8 bases short and J 7 bases short, with 19 bases between. The CDR3 sequence is CASAGSAEPNSPLHF. CDR3 nucleotide sequence: TGTGCCAGTGCAGGGTCGGCAGAACCAAATTCACCCCTCCACTTT.

The chain links TRBV7-3 to TRBJ2-1; D unclear. Trimming removed 5 bases from V and 0 bases from J, with 11 bases in between. The germline gives CDR1 SGHTA, CDR2 FQGTGA. This CDR3 comprises 15 residues. For the CDR3, the DNA is TGTGCCAGCAGCCCCGCAGCGCTCTCCTACAATGAGCAGTTCTTC. Translating gives CASSPAALSYNEQFF.

The V gene is TRBV6-1, the J gene TRBJ2-3; a weak D match, TRBD2 (5 bases). The CDR3 is made up of 14 amino acids. Germline assignment: CDR1 MNHNS and CDR2 SASEGT. Trimming cost V 3 bases and J 0 bases, with 7 bases left between them. The CDR3 loop reads CASSEPGSTDTQYF. The CDR3 DNA sequence: TGTGCCAGCAGTGAGCCGGGGAGCACAGATACGCAGTATTTT.

The chain recombines TRBV7-9 with TRBJ1-1; D remains ambiguous. Germline assignment: CDR1 SEHNR and CDR2 FQNEAQ (reference sequence). Between the trimmed V and J ends, which lost 4 bases and 2 bases, there was a span of 8 bases. The CDR3 spans 13 residues. The CDR3 is CASSSWGNTEAFF. CDR3 in DNA: TGTGCCAGCAGCTCCTGGGGAAACACTGAAGCTTTCTTT.

The chain recombines TRBV10-1 with TRBJ2-5, with D unresolved. The CDR3 runs 13 residues. The V and J ends lost 5 bases and 1 base respectively, with 8 bases between them. Germline CDR1 is WNHNN and CDR2 is SYGVQD (reference sequence). The CDR3 region is CASSMTIQETQYF. CDR3 DNA sequence: TGCGCCAGCAGTATGACAATCCAAGAGACCCAGTACTTC.